This T cell receptor beta chain is from a study of control samples from healthy donors and cancer patients. The assay was immunoSEQ multiplex PCR, and TCRdb's table has in-frame clones only and misses some. This table has about 99,000 clones, around nine tenths appearing once. The CDR3 length is 13 residues. Trimming pared 5 bases from V and 5 bases from J, leaving 10 bases between. The sequence came from a man aged 55 to 70 with lung cancer. Sample: PBMCs. V gene TRBV12-3 or TRBV12-4 combines with J gene TRBJ2-1, with D perhaps matching TRBD2 (6 bases). In DNA, the CDR3 is TGTGCCAGCAGTCCGGGACTCCACAATGAGCAGTTCTTC. Its translation is CASSPGLHNEQFF.